This T cell receptor beta chain was sequenced in a study of shared clonotypes between healthy human individuals. Looking at the study overall: Researchers assigned three CD4 naive, three CD4 memory, two CD8 naive and one CD8 memory plate to each donor.

Whole-study findings and limits: A handful of donors shared roughly 5% of their naive CD4 clonotypes.

This clone was seen only once. Its antigen is currently unknown. V lost 0 bases, J lost 2 bases, and 13 bases lay in between. Germline-derived CDR1 and CDR2 are SGHDN and FVKESK. The CDR3 loop spans 17 amino acids. Only in-frame clones appear in the TCRdb table, and some are missing; sequencing was by immunoSEQ multiplex PCR. The sample consists of about 600,000 clones, nearly 97% of them appearing once. Terminally differentiated effector memory CD45RA+ cells were excluded from the naive CD8 cells, which were CD45RO-negative and positively selected for CCR7. The healthy adult donors were HIV-negative and reported no recent acute infections or vaccinations.

Sequenced input: naive CD8+ T cells sorted from blood. The chain combines TRBV14 with TRBJ2-2; D perhaps matches TRBD2 (5 bases). The source of this sequence is a woman aged 25 to 39 in good health. The CDR3 DNA is TGTGCCAGCAGCCAAGATCGGTCGTCGGGAAACACCGGGGAGCTGTTTTTT. It is translated as CASSQDRSSGNTGELFF.